This T cell receptor beta chain was obtained from a study of read filtering for tumor transcriptome and immune sequencing. Overall study: R-ISS stage counts were eight or nine for I, roughly 15 for II, six or seven for III. TCR-mapped reads were about 3.5 to 11 million with IR-seq versus about 75 to 1,400 with RNA-seq.

Molecular barcoded adaptors covering alpha/delta and beta/gamma chains were used on approximately 440 ng RNA. TCRdb fed the reads into MiXCR, producing one record per CDR3 protein. In the table there are some 38,000 distinct CDR3 sequences, roughly an eighth of which are singletons. This clonotype appeared many times. Its matching antigen is unknown. This CDR3 contains 16 residues. CDR1 SGHVS and CDR2 FNYEAQ come from the germline V gene. Deletions cut 5 bases from V and 1 base from J, with 15 bases between. Study-wide findings and caveats: RNA-seq captured clonotypes less deeply and reliably than IR-seq.

The sequenced sample consisted of a population of CD138-negative cells sorted from bone marrow. The rearrangement uses TRBV7-6 and TRBJ2-1; no clear D. The TCR was taken from a donor over 35 with multiple myeloma. This CDR3 is CASSPNSVSSYNEQFF. The DNA for the CDR3 is TGTGCCAGCAGCCCCAATAGTGTAAGTTCCTACAATGAGCAGTTCTTC.